This T cell receptor beta chain was obtained from a study of cytomegalovirus exposure and HLA in healthy donors (dated by TCRdb to about 2017). Broadly, across the study: In an earlier analysis of under 750 of the donors, 250 to 350 Gb of sequence data and just under 120 million unique TCR beta sequences from about 180 million T cells were reported. The aim of the study was to test whether cataloging public T cell receptors could identify signatures of past pathogen exposure. The T cell repertoires of 700 or so subjects were profiled by immunosequencing and related to cytomegalovirus serostatus. Donor age, sex, ethnicity and CMV serostatus were compiled alongside the repertoire data. Every repertoire in the discovery cohort had been generated on one and the same sequencing platform. HLA typing included class I and class II loci at four-digit resolution. About 330 gigabases of sequencing data and 70 million to 100 million unique TCR sequences made up an early release that covered roughly 670 HLA-typed donors. Because of strong linkage in the cohort, a handful of DR-DQ haplotypes were treated as single units for association and clustering. Of the roughly 390 genotyped donors, about 80% fell in the genetic ancestry cluster associated with self-reported Caucasian donors. An earlier analysis of approximately 630 of the donors applied high-throughput TCR beta sequencing to assess whether each TCR beta V gene segment acted as functional or pseudogenic. In addition to the first cohort of around 670 subjects, a separate validation cohort of 100 to 150 different subjects was used. Typing coverage varied by locus: roughly 629-640 donors for A, B, C, DRB1 and DQB1; roughly 560 for DQA1; more than 600 for DPA1; fewer than 480 for DPB1. Rather than using new phenotypic data, the later analysis identified candidate immune exposures from TCR beta sequences and from how often those sequences occurred across donors. Across some 400 genotyped donors of the cohort, an average of about 250,000 unique TCR beta nucleotide sequences per donor were sequenced, and roughly 17% of those sequences were non-productive. A later analysis re-examined previously published TCR beta repertoires from more than 650 donors and added high-resolution HLA genotyping to investigate patterns of TCR occurrence. To predict cytomegalovirus infection status, the study combined high-throughput TCR immunosequencing, statistical association of individual TCRs with disease status, and machine learning. In a later genetic analysis, genome-wide SNP genotypes for about three fifths of the roughly 670 donors were used, and that subset was treated as a discovery cohort.

In total, more than 500 healthy bone marrow donors made up the cohort. At the time of sampling, every cohort member was nominally healthy, though immune exposures that went unrecorded were likely present. The donor was CMV seronegative and was included in the group of about 400 seronegative cohort members. Every donor gave a peripheral blood sample, and the peripheral blood mononuclear cells from that sample were used for TCR beta sequencing. Genomic DNA was extracted from the blood cell samples with the Qiagen DNeasy Blood Extraction Kit. The germline V gene yields SQVTM for CDR1 and ANQGSEA for CDR2. Relative to germline, V is 7 bases shorter and J is 4 bases shorter, with 16 bases between their ends. The CDR3 covers 13 residues, taking in both the cysteine and the phenylalanine. The retained sequence is limited to the CDR3, 39 bases, with the frame set at the first base. A word on this clone: Its antigen is still unknown. One base away there is no much larger clone; base qualities are not given.

Study-wide conclusions, independent of this receptor: Linkage disequilibrium might explain the correlated functional status among segregating V segments, but an unknown experimental factor could not be excluded. Several of the top co-occurrence clusters appeared to be linked to parvovirus B19, influenza, CMV and Epstein-Barr virus, according to a later analysis. The authors suggested that the approach could potentially be generalized to other disease states and immunological phenotypes. In vitro tests confirmed that a few of the cytomegalovirus-associated TCR beta chains recognize cytomegalovirus antigens. Compared with equally common non-associated chains, HLA-associated TCR beta chains in a later analysis were more clonally expanded and had lower generation probabilities. A further reported finding was that TCR beta sequences accurately predicted the HLA-A and HLA-B alleles for most subjects in the first cohort. A later genetic analysis reported fewer N-insertions in productive TCRs among donors in an Asian-associated ancestry cluster than the roughly 620-donor mean. An association between a missense DCLRE1C variant and V-gene and J-gene trimming of TCR beta chains was found in a later genetic analysis and replicated in an independent cohort. A total of about 150 TCR beta chains were listed by the study as associated with cytomegalovirus. Most CMV-associated TCR beta chains appeared to be HLA-restricted in a later analysis, and the HLA associations seemed to be driven largely by CMV exposure. Because HLA typing was missing for some donors at each locus, association tests included only the typed subset. Sequencing depth was assumed to be roughly uniform across donors in the presence/absence analyses, though that assumption may not hold. The only immune exposure information available for the cohort was CMV serostatus. Because counts were too low, seventeen rarely observed V segments, including chromosome 9 orphons, were left out of the earlier analysis of several hundred of the donors. Across donors, most TCR sequences were observed very rarely, whereas some public TCRs were present in many individuals. A cluster of highly shared sequence variants was judged likely to represent a technical artifact of the sequencing pipeline. In both the original and validation cohorts, the classifier was reported to diagnose cytomegalovirus status with high specificity and sensitivity. Specific HLA alleles were associated with 18,000 or so TCR beta sequences at a false discovery rate of 0.05 in a later analysis. When HLA alleles, especially DR and DQ, strongly co-occurred, attributing TCR associations to individual alleles was difficult. Only TCR beta chains were sequenced in this cohort, and the absence of alpha or paired-chain data limited detectable features. In an earlier analysis of 587 of the donors, most TCR beta V segments appeared in productive rearrangements about 87% or about 30% of the time, broadly matching IMGT annotations. A later analysis found that TCR association rates varied across HLA loci, with DRB1 alleles showing the most associated TCRs and HLA-C alleles the fewest. Some IMGT-functional V segments, including TRBV6-2 and TRBV6-3, could not be distinguished by the 87-base-pair reads and were therefore excluded.

Library preparation used the immunoSEQ multiplex PCR assay. For the multiplex PCR, a mixture combining 60 forward primers for TCR Vbeta segments and 13 reverse primers for TCR Jbeta segments was used. Amplification of the CDR3 region of rearranged TCR beta genes was performed with a multiplex PCR assay on genomic DNA. The Illumina HiSeq System was used to sequence the amplified TCR beta libraries as 87-base-pair reads. Per the authors' processing: In a later analysis, about 80 million unique TCR beta chains were counted across the roughly 610 repertoires, and roughly 11 million of these chains were shared by at least two donors. Raw reads were error-corrected and collapsed into unique sequences with a nearest-neighbor algorithm that merged closely related sequences to remove PCR and sequencing errors. CDR3 sequences were aligned to IMGT reference sequences to assign V, D and J gene segments. For a sequence to be retained, a match of at least six nucleotides was required to both a V gene segment and a J gene segment. Rearrangements were called productive when the CDR3 lacked stop codons and stayed in frame with V and J; all others were non-productive. CDR3 was defined by IMGT convention, running from the second conserved V-encoded cysteine to the conserved J-encoded phenylalanine. Sequences without an unambiguous match to a single V gene segment were excluded from the earlier analysis of a few hundred of the donors. In an earlier analysis of approximately 590 of the donors, V segments were called functional above 56.7% productive rearrangements and were called segregating when the between-donor standard deviation exceeded 5%. To diagnose cytomegalovirus status from the catalog of TCR beta chain sequences, a statistical classification framework was built. V and J gene assignment, in a later analysis, came from comparing TCR nucleotide sequences with IMGT/GENE-DB human TR gene sequences. Using the TCRdist pipeline, a later analysis assigned CDR3 sequences along with most-parsimonious VDJ recombination scenarios. In a later analysis, every TCR beta chain was defined by the combination of its CDR3 amino acid sequence and its V-gene family, and reads without a unique V-gene family were dropped. As a way to deal with suspected cross-contamination and a sequencing artifact, a later analysis dropped approximately 590 nucleotide sequences that were highly shared and had low generation probability. A later analysis calculated a clonal expansion index for each public chain from normalized within-repertoire ranks of inferred template counts. In a later analysis, generation probabilities were computed with a VDJ recombination model fitted to out-of-frame rearrangements, and the resulting probabilities were checked against IGoR. A later analysis scored TCR-TCR, TCR-HLA and TCR-CMV co-occurrence with hypergeometric tests, applying a repertoire-size bias correction to TCR pairs. False discovery rates were estimated in a later analysis by permuting HLA or CMV assignments 20 times. In a later analysis, co-occurring TCRs were grouped using DBSCAN, and TCRdist sequence similarity was added for clustering within HLA-allele-positive subsets. Repertoires with fewer than 30,000 or more than 120,000 public chains were left out of co-occurrence clustering, as were about 5 repertoires with anomalous nucleotide sharing. The table comes from immuneACCESS by way of TCRdb, which keeps in-frame sequences with V and J called. Part of the clones is missing from these tables; in studies checked, under half for an unresolved V gene and the rest for unknown reasons. The DNA was the basis for D and trimming; V, J and clone size are from that table. This sample gives 95,000 to 100,000 clones in total; 75% of them show up just once. The ten most abundant clones make up more than 9% of the sample.

Source material: PBMCs. The TCR sequence derives from a man in his forties or fifties in good health and CMV-seronegative. The rearrangement joined TRBV29-1 to TRBJ1-1; the D gene is not confidently resolved. For the CDR3, the sequence is CSGGGGPSTEAFF. In nucleotides, the sequence is TGCAGCGGGGGAGGAGGGCCGAGCACTGAAGCTTTCTTT. Where the CDR3 stops, the reference TRBV29-1 and TRBJ1-1 genes take over; the full variable domain is SAVISQKPSRDICQRGTSLTIQCQVDSQVTMMFWYRQQPGQSLTLIATANQGSEATYESGFVIDKFPISRPNLTFSTLTVSNMSPEDSSIYLCSGGGGPSTEAFFGQGTRLTVV.